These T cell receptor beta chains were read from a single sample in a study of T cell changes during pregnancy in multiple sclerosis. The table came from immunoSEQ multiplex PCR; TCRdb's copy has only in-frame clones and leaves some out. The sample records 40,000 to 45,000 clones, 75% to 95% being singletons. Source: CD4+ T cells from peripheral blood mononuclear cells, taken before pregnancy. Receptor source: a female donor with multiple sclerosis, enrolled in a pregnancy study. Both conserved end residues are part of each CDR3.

CDR3 protein: CASSPKAASYNSPLHF; V gene: TRBV7-2; J gene: TRBJ1-6
CDR3 protein: CASSPRQGNSNQPQHF; V gene: TRBV6-7; J gene: TRBJ1-5
CDR3 protein: CASVQGKNTIYF; V gene: TRBV7-9; J gene: TRBJ1-3
CDR3 protein: CASSLQRGPFNEQFF; V gene: TRBV7-3; J gene: TRBJ2-1
CDR3 protein: CASSPLAPSGKTSDTQYF; V gene: TRBV18; J gene: TRBJ2-3
CDR3 protein: CASNGGTSGRTDTQYF; V gene: TRBV2; J gene: TRBJ2-3
CDR3 protein: CASSPIPRTANYNEQFF; V gene: TRBV7-2; J gene: TRBJ2-1
CDR3 protein: CASSRTGPFRNTGELFF; V gene: TRBV19; J gene: TRBJ2-2
CDR3 protein: CASGKGGGMNTEAFF; V gene: TRBV28; J gene: TRBJ1-1
CDR3 protein: CASSPRSNTEAFF; V gene: TRBV7-8; J gene: TRBJ1-1
CDR3 protein: CASSEERRFPYEQYF; V gene: TRBV6-1; J gene: TRBJ2-7
CDR3 protein: CASRAGTGVSYEQYF; V gene: TRBV4-2; J gene: TRBJ2-7
CDR3 protein: CASSPGTVAGGYTF; V gene: TRBV7-2; J gene: TRBJ1-2
CDR3 protein: CASSSSGGTNQPQHF; V gene: TRBV7-2; J gene: TRBJ1-5
CDR3 protein: CAWRGFQETQYF; V gene: TRBV30; J gene: TRBJ2-5
CDR3 protein: CASSRQGGPETQYF; V gene: TRBV5-1; J gene: TRBJ2-5
CDR3 protein: CASSPQGGSVGLDF; V gene: TRBV18; J gene: TRBJ2-7
CDR3 protein: CASSLAPAGRVDEQYF; V gene: TRBV7-6; J gene: TRBJ2-7
CDR3 protein: CASSTPGGSNTEAFF; V gene: TRBV7-8; J gene: TRBJ1-1
CDR3 protein: CASSPASGSGSYNEQFF; V gene: TRBV28; J gene: TRBJ2-1
CDR3 protein: CASSPPGGGARTQYF; V gene: TRBV4-3; J gene: TRBJ2-3
CDR3 protein: CAISERDRGNTEAFF; V gene: TRBV10-3; J gene: TRBJ1-1
CDR3 protein: CSGLVGADTQYF; V gene: TRBV29-1; J gene: TRBJ2-3
CDR3 protein: CASSLAPYYEQYF; V gene: TRBV5-1; J gene: TRBJ2-7
CDR3 protein: CASSSGTGSQPQHF; V gene: TRBV28; J gene: TRBJ1-5
CDR3 protein: CASSLGGGQETQYF; V gene: TRBV7-2; J gene: TRBJ2-5
CDR3 protein: CASSFNPTGGLNTEAFF; V gene: TRBV5-5; J gene: TRBJ1-1
CDR3 protein: CASSQSVTTTWEAFF; V gene: TRBV4-1; J gene: TRBJ1-1
CDR3 protein: CASSYMSTAGAYEQYF; V gene: TRBV6-6; J gene: TRBJ2-7
CDR3 protein: CSAIFTYEQYF; V gene: TRBV29-1; J gene: TRBJ2-7
CDR3 protein: CASSVGQVEQYF; V gene: TRBV7-2; J gene: TRBJ2-7
CDR3 protein: CASSLETPRETQYF; V gene: TRBV5-1; J gene: TRBJ2-5
CDR3 protein: CASSLRTGVNEKLFF; V gene: TRBV5-4; J gene: TRBJ1-4
CDR3 protein: CASSLTAYNEQFF; V gene: TRBV7-3; J gene: TRBJ2-1
CDR3 protein: CASIRQAGYGYTF; V gene: TRBV6-1; J gene: TRBJ1-2
CDR3 protein: CASSFTGREQYF; V gene: TRBV19; J gene: TRBJ2-7
CDR3 protein: CASSNFRGRDTEAFF; V gene: TRBV19; J gene: TRBJ1-1
CDR3 protein: CASSLGSQLKYF; V gene: TRBV2; J gene: TRBJ2-3
CDR3 protein: CASSQDRERGGLYNEQFF; V gene: TRBV4-1; J gene: TRBJ2-1
CDR3 protein: CSAGIAGTYEQYF; V gene: TRBV29-1; J gene: TRBJ2-7
CDR3 protein: CASSSTGVNTGELFF; V gene: TRBV11-3; J gene: TRBJ2-2